This record looks at one T cell receptor beta chain sequence and its context. Its antigen is as yet unknown. Some clones are missing from TCRdb's copy, which holds only in-frame ones; the method was immunoSEQ multiplex PCR. In the table there are about 500,000 clones, roughly 87% of which are singletons. This entry is derived from a study of Ad26.COV2.S vaccination and SARS-CoV-2 variants. Turning to the study itself: As a participant in COV1001, the donor was in the Ad26.COV2.S trial arm. Participants got Ad26.COV2.S intramuscularly, once or twice 56 days apart. Study results and caveats: Whether participants received vaccine or placebo, their non-spike TCR breadth was similar. Substantial breadth was reportedly displayed by spike-specific CD8+ and CD4+ T cell responses after vaccination.

Treatment of the sample: roughly 18 received Ad26.COV2.S at low or high dose, single or two shots; roughly 5 received placebo; per-sample allocation not given. Each sample was drawn 63 days after the first injection (of vaccine or placebo). This clonotype was obtained from a person aged 18-65 years who received the Ad26.COV2.S COVID-19 vaccine or a placebo. This material consisted of peripheral blood, taken in a trial of Ad26.COV2.S vaccine versus placebo.

The DNA for the CDR3 is TGTGCCAGCTCACGGGACATAATGGGGGAGCAGTACTTC. This translates into CASSRDIMGEQYF. The chain carries TRBV18 and TRBJ2-7, with D perhaps TRBD1 (6 bases). The CDR3 sequence is 13 residues long. Germline assignment: CDR1 KGHSH and CDR2 LQKENI. With 4 bases removed from V and 7 bases from J, the gap between germline ends came to 14 bases.